Listed below are T cell receptor beta chains from one sample, sequenced in a study of technical replicates of blood from a handful of donors. Sequencing used immunoSEQ multiplex PCR; TCRdb keeps in-frame clones, though not all of them. The profile shows around 63,000 clones, about 98% of them singletons. The sequenced material came from T cells isolated from PBMCs. Every receptor here comes from a human donor in good health. Each CDR3 is given with its conserved first and last residue. A D gene is named only where the DNA matches it firmly.

>15|TRBV6-1|TRBD1|TRBJ1-3
CASSADRGSGNTIYF
TGTGCCAGCAGTGCCGACAGGGGCTCTGGAAACACCATATATTTT
>12|TRBV6-1|TRBD1|TRBJ1-1
CATADRITEAFF
TGTGCCACCGCGGACAGGATCACTGAAGCTTTCTTT
>13|TRBV6-6|TRBD1|TRBJ1-2
CASRDRVFSGYTF
TGTGCCAGCAGAGACAGGGTGTTTAGTGGCTACACCTTC
>13|TRBV6-1|NA|TRBJ2-5
CASSPSGEETQYF
TGTGCCAGCAGTCCCTCAGGGGAAGAGACCCAGTACTTC
>17|TRBV28|NA|TRBJ1-5
CASSLLLGGFSNQPQHF
TGTGCCAGCAGTCTTCTATTGGGGGGGTTTAGCAATCAGCCCCAGCATTTT
>16|TRBV19|NA|TRBJ1-2
CASSYRPGAHLYGYTF
TGTGCCAGTAGTTACCGTCCAGGCGCCCACCTCTATGGCTACACCTTC
>10|TRBV29-1|NA|TRBJ2-3
CSVRLFSQYF
TGCAGCGTCCGTTTGTTTTCGCAGTATTTT
>13|TRBV18|NA|TRBJ1-2
CASSPEGDYGYTF
TGTGCCAGCTCACCGGAAGGGGACTATGGCTACACCTTC
>14|TRBV5-4|TRBD1|TRBJ2-7
CASSMDRGAYEQYF
TGTGCCAGCAGCATGGACAGGGGAGCCTACGAGCAGTACTTC
>18|TRBV5-1|NA|TRBJ1-2
CASSSPGGYGSNNYGYTF
TGCGCCAGCAGCTCCCCCGGGGGTTACGGGAGTAATAACTATGGCTACACCTTC
>16|TRBV16|NA|TRBJ1-3
CASSQPTRGAGNTIYF
TGTGCCAGCAGCCAACCCACCCGGGGGGCTGGAAACACCATATATTTT
>15|TRBV9|TRBD2|TRBJ2-7
CASSPGWGGTYEQYF
TGTGCCAGCAGCCCGGGCTGGGGGGGAACCTACGAGCAGTACTTC